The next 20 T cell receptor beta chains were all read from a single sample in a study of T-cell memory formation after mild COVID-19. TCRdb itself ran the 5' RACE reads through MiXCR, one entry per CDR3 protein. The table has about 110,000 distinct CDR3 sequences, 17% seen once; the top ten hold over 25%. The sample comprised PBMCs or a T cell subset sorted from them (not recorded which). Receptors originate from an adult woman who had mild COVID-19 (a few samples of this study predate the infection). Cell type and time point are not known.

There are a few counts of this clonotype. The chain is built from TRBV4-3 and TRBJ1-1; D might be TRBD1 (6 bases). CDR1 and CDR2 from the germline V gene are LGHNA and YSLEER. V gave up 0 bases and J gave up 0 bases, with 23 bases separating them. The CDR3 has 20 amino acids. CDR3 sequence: CASSQEFGHSGARMNTEAFF. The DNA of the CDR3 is TGCGCCAGCAGCCAAGAATTCGGCCATTCGGGGGCAAGGATGAACACTGAAGCTTTCTTT.

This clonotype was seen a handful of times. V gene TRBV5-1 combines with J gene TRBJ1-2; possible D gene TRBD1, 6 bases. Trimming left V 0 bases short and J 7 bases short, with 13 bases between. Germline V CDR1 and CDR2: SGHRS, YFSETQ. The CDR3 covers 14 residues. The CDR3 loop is CASSLAGQGSGYTF. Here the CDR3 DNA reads TGCGCCAGCAGCTTGGCGGGCCAGGGGTCTGGCTACACCTTC.

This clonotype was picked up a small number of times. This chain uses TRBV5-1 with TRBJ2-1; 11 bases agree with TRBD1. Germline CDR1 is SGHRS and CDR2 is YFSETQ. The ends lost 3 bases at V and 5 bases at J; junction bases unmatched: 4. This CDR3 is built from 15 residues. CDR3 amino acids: CASSSGTGGNNEQFF. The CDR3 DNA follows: TGCGCCAGCAGCTCGGGGACAGGGGGTAACAATGAGCAGTTCTTC.

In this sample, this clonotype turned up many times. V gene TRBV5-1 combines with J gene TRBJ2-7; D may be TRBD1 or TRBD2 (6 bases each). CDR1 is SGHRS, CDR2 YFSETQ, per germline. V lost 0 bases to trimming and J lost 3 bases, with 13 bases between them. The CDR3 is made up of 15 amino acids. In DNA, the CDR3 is TGCGCCAGCAGCTTGGCGAGGGGGGCGGACTACGAGCAGTACTTC. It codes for CASSLARGADYEQYF.

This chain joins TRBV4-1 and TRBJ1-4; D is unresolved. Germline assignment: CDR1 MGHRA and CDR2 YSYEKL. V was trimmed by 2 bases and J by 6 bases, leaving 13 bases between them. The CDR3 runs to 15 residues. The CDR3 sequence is CASSQFDGLDEKLFF. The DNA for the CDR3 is TGCGCCAGCAGCCAATTCGATGGACTGGATGAAAAACTGTTTTTT.

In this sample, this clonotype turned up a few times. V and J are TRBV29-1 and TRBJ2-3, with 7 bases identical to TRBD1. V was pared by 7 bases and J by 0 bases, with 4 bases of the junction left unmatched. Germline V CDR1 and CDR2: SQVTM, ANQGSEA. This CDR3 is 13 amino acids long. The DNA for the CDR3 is TGCAGCGCCCACAGGGGCAGCACAGATACGCAGTATTTT. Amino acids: CSAHRGSTDTQYF.

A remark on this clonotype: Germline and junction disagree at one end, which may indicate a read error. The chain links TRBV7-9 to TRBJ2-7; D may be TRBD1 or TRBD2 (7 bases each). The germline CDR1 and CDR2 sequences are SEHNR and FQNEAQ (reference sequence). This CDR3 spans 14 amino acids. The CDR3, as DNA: TGTGCCAGCAGCCCCTCGGAGGGGGCGGGAGAGCGGTACTTC. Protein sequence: CASSPSEGAGERYF. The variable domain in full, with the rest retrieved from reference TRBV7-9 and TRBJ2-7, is DTGVSQNPRHKITKRGQNVTFRCDPISEHNRLYWYRQTLGQGPEFLTYFQNEAQLEKSRLLSDRFSAERPKGSFSTLEIQRTEQGDSAMYLCASSPSEGAGERYFGPGTRLTVT.

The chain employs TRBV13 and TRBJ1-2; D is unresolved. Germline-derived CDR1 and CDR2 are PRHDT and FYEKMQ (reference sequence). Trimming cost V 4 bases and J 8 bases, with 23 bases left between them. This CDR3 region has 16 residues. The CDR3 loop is CASSSTPGRVGWGYTF. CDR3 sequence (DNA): TGTGCCAGCAGCTCAACTCCCGGCCGAGTGGGTTGGGGCTACACCTTC.

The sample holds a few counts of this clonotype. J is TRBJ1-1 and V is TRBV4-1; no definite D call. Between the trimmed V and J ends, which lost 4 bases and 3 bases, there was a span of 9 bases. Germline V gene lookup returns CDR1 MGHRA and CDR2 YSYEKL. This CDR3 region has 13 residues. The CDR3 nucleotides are TGCGCCAGCAGCCCCCGGGAGTACACTGAAGCTTTCTTT. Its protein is CASSPREYTEAFF.

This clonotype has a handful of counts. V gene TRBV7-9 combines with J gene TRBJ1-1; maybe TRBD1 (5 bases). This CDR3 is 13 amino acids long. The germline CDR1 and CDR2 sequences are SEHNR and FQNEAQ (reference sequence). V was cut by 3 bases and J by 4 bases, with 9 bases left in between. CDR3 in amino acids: CASSFQGLTEAFF. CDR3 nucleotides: TGTGCCAGCAGCTTTCAGGGTCTCACTGAAGCTTTCTTT.

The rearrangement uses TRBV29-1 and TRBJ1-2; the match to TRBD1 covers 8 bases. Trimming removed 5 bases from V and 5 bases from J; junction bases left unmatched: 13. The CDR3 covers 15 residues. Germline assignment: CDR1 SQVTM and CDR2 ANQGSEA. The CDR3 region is CSVHDAGQGLYGYTF. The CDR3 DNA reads TGCAGCGTTCACGACGCTGGACAGGGTCTGTATGGCTACACCTTC.

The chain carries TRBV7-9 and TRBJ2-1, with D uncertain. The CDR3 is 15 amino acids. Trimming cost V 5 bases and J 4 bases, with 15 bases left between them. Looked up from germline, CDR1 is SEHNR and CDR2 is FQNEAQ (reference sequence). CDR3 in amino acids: CASSLTYEIYNEQFF. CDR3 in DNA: TGTGCCAGCAGCCTTACCTACGAGATTTACAATGAGCAGTTCTTC.

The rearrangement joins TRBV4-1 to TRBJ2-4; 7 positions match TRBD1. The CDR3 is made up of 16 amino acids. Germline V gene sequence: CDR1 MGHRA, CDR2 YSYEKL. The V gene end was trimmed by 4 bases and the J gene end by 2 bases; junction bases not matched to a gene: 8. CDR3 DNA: TGCGCCAGCAGCCTCAAAACAGGGGCGACCAAAAACATTCAGTACTTC. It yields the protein CASSLKTGATKNIQYF.

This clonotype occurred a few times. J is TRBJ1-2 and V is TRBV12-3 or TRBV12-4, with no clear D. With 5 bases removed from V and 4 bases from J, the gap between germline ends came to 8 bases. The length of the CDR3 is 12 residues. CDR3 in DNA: TGTGCCAGCAGTCTGCTATCCTATGGCTACACCTTC. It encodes CASSLLSYGYTF.

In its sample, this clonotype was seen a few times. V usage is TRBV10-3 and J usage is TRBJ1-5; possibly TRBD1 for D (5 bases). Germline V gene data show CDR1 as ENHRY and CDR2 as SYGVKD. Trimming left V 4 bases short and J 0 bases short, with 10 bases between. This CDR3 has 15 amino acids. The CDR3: CAISAGGYSNQPQHF. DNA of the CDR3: TGTGCCATCAGTGCTGGGGGGTATAGCAATCAGCCCCAGCATTTT.

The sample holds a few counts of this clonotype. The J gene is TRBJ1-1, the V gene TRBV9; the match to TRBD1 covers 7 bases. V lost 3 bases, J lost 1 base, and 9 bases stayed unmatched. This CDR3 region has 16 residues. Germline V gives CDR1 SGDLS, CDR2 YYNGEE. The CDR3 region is CASSGDSLAPNTEAFF. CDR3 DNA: TGTGCCAGCAGCGGGGACAGCCTAGCACCGAACACTGAAGCTTTCTTT.

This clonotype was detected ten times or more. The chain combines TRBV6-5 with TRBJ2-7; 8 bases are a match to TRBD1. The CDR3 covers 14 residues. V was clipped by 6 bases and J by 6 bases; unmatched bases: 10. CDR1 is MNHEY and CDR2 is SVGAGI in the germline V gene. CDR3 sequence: CASSPGTGRGEQYF. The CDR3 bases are TGTGCCAGCAGCCCTGGGACAGGCCGAGGCGAGCAGTACTTC.

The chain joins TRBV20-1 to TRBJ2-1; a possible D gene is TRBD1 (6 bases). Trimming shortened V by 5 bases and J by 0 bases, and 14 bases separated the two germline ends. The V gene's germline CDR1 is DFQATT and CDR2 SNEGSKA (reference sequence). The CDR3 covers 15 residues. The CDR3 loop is CSAWGQGYSYNEQFF. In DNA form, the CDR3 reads TGCAGTGCTTGGGGGCAGGGGTACTCCTACAATGAGCAGTTCTTC.

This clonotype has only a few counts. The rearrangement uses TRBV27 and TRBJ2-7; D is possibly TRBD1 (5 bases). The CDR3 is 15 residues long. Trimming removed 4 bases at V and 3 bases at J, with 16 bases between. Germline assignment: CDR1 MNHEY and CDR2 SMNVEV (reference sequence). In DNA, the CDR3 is TGTGCCAGCAGTTCCCGGCTAGGGGAACGCTACGAGCAGTACTTC. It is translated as CASSSRLGERYEQYF.

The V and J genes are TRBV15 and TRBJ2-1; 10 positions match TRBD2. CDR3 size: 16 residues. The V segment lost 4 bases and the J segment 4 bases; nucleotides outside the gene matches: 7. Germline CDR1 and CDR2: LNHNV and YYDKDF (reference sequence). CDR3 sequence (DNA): TGTGCCACCAGCACTAAACTAGCGGGGCATTACAATGAGCAGTTCTTC. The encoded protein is CATSTKLAGHYNEQFF.